What follows are 28 T cell receptor beta chains derived from one specimen sequenced in a study of cytomegalovirus exposure and HLA in healthy donors. PCR amplification relied on 60 Vbeta primers (plus 13 Jbeta primers). The table came from immunoSEQ multiplex PCR; TCRdb's copy has only in-frame clones and leaves some out. The table lists some 140,000 clones, roughly 80% of them singletons. The sequencing input was PBMCs. Receptors originate from a woman in her forties or fifties in good health and CMV-seropositive.

A few counts support this clone. The chain combines TRBV4-3 with TRBJ1-2; TRBD1 is a possible D gene (6 bases). This CDR3 spans 15 amino acids. V lost 4 bases to trimming and J lost 5 bases, with 17 bases between them. Per germline, CDR1 LGHNA and CDR2 YSLEER. CDR3 bases: TGCGCCAGCAGCCTCCAAGTGGGGGCTGGGTATGGCTACACCTTC. Amino acids: CASSLQVGAGYGYTF.

The rearrangement links TRBV28 to TRBJ2-7; D unresolved. In germline, CDR1 is MDHEN, CDR2 SYDVKM. V was pared by 2 bases and J by 4 bases, with 15 bases between. This CDR3 comprises 15 residues. The CDR3 nucleotides read TGTGCCAGCAGTTTACTGGCCGAGACACGTTACGAGCAGTACTTC. Residues: CASSLLAETRYEQYF.

This chain connects TRBV11-1 to TRBJ2-3; 10 bases match TRBD2. Trimming cost V 4 bases and J 2 bases; bases outside gene matches: 6. This CDR3 has 16 amino acids. Per the germline V gene, CDR1 is SGHAT and CDR2 is FQDESV (reference sequence). This CDR3 is CASSSLAGVNTDTQYF. CDR3 bases: TGTGCCAGCAGCTCTCTAGCGGGAGTCAACACAGATACGCAGTATTTT. The full variable domain, with the rest looked up from reference TRBV11-1 and TRBJ2-3, is EAEVAQSPRYKITEKSQAVAFWCDPISGHATLYWYRQILGQGPELLVQFQDESVVDDSQLPKDRFSAERLKGVDSTLKIQPAELGDSAMYLCASSSLAGVNTDTQYFGPGTRLTVL.

This clone came up once. The rearrangement uses TRBV6-5 and TRBJ1-1; D possibly corresponds to TRBD1 (5 bases). The V and J ends lost 2 bases and 1 base respectively, with 14 bases between them. The CDR3 is 16 amino acids. CDR1 MNHEY and CDR2 SVGAGI come from the germline V gene. CDR3 DNA sequence: TGTGCCAGCAGTTACCCCCGCGGACACTCGAACACTGAAGCTTTCTTT. Translated, it gives CASSYPRGHSNTEAFF.

The rearrangement joins TRBV5-1 to TRBJ2-7; TRBD2 might be the D (5 bases). Germline V gene sequence: CDR1 SGHRS, CDR2 YFSETQ. The CDR3 has 13 residues. The V end was cut by 10 bases, the J end by 0 bases, with 14 bases between. The CDR3 spells CASTEGHSYEQYF. The CDR3 DNA reads TGCGCCTCGACCGAGGGTCACTCCTACGAGCAGTACTTC.

This clone was counted only a few times. The V call is TRBV7-9, the J call TRBJ1-1, with D perhaps TRBD1 (5 bases). Trimming removed 6 bases from V and 4 bases from J, with 12 bases in between. The germline V gene encodes CDR1 SEHNR and CDR2 FQNEAQ (reference sequence). This CDR3 has 13 amino acids. CDR3 protein: CASRRFQGTEAFF. The DNA of the CDR3 is TGTGCCAGCAGACGCTTCCAGGGCACTGAAGCTTTCTTT.

The V gene is TRBV7-9, the J gene TRBJ1-1, with TRBD1 matching over 7 bases. V was pared by 1 base and J by 1 base, with 3 bases of the junction left unmatched. The germline V gene has CDR1 SEHNR and CDR2 FQNEAQ (reference sequence). The CDR3 runs 15 residues. The CDR3: CASSLGTGENTEAFF. Written as DNA, the CDR3 is TGTGCCAGCAGCTTAGGGACAGGAGAGAACACTGAAGCTTTCTTT.

The chain combines TRBV5-1 with TRBJ2-3, with TRBD1 matching 7 bases. Germline loops: CDR1 SGHRS, CDR2 YFSETQ. The CDR3 contains 15 residues. Trimming cost V 5 bases and J 2 bases; bases outside gene matches: 8. The CDR3 sequence is CASSTGQAFTDTQYF. As DNA, the CDR3 is TGCGCCAGCAGTACTGGACAGGCGTTCACAGATACGCAGTATTTT.

The rearrangement joins TRBV4-3 to TRBJ2-7, with 9 bases aligning to TRBD1. CDR1 is LGHNA and CDR2 is YSLEER in the germline V gene. V lost 4 bases, J lost 2 bases, and 18 bases stayed unmatched. CDR3 length: 19 amino acids. CDR3 residues: CASSRTPGQGPYCPYEQYF. In DNA, the CDR3 is TGCGCCAGCAGCCGAACGCCGGGACAGGGACCTTATTGTCCCTACGAGCAGTACTTC.

This clone has a handful of counts. This sequence joins TRBV7-8 and TRBJ2-1; 7 nucleotides line up with TRBD2. J was trimmed by 9 bases and V by 8 bases; bases with no gene match: 13. Germline loops: CDR1 SGHVS, CDR2 FQNEAQ. The CDR3 is made up of 14 amino acids. This CDR3 is CASEMTGLKSEQFF. The CDR3, as DNA: TGTGCCAGCGAGATGACGGGACTAAAAAGTGAGCAGTTCTTC. Drawing the rest from reference TRBV7-8 and TRBJ2-1, the complete variable domain is GAGVSQSPRYKVAKRGQDVALRCDPISGHVSLFWYQQALGQGPEFLTYFQNEAQLDKSGLPSDRFFAERPEGSVSTLKIQRTQQEDSAVYLCASEMTGLKSEQFFGPGTRLTVL.

This clone was detected a few times. This chain connects TRBV9 to TRBJ2-2; a weak D match, TRBD1 (7 bases). Looked up from germline, CDR1 is SGDLS and CDR2 is YYNGEE. The CDR3 contains 15 residues. Trimming removed 3 bases from V and 6 bases from J, with 15 bases in between. The CDR3 reads CASSGRGVMPGELFF. In nucleotides, the CDR3 is TGTGCCAGCAGCGGCAGGGGGGTTATGCCCGGGGAGCTGTTTTTT.

This chain connects TRBV7-9 to TRBJ1-5, with TRBD1 matching over 7 bases. CDR3 length equals 13 residues. Losses at the gene ends were 5 bases for V and 4 bases for J; bases not matched to a gene: 2. Germline CDR1 SEHNR, CDR2 FQNEAQ (reference sequence). The CDR3 loop is CASSKTGNQPQHF. The CDR3 bases are TGTGCCAGCAGCAAGACAGGGAATCAGCCCCAGCATTTT.

The chain is built from TRBV2 and TRBJ1-4; 10 positions match TRBD1. Germline trimming cut 5 bases from V and 5 bases from J; bases unmatched to any gene: 5. The germline V gene encodes CDR1 SNHLY and CDR2 FYNNEI. The CDR3 has 15 amino acids. CDR3 amino acids: CASSTMGQGNEKLFF. DNA of the CDR3: TGTGCCAGCAGTACCATGGGACAGGGGAATGAAAAACTGTTTTTT.

The chain combines TRBV7-2 with TRBJ2-1; D might be TRBD2 (7 bases). Germline V lookup: CDR1 SGHTA, CDR2 FQGNSA. V was pared by 8 bases and J by 5 bases, with 16 bases between. This CDR3 has 14 residues. The CDR3 loop reads CASHTGRGNNEQFF. DNA for the CDR3: TGTGCCAGCCATACAGGGAGGGGAAACAATGAGCAGTTCTTC.

The chain recombines TRBV7-8 with TRBJ1-2; TRBD1 might be the D (6 bases). Germline assignment: CDR1 SGHVS and CDR2 FQNEAQ. The CDR3 is made up of 13 amino acids. Trimming removed 3 bases at V and 8 bases at J, with 13 bases between. CDR3 nucleotide sequence: TGTGCCAGCAGCTTGATTAGACAGGCGGGCTACACCTTC. Protein product: CASSLIRQAGYTF.

The gene calls are TRBV7-2 and TRBJ2-5; 7 bases are a match to TRBD2. With V trimmed by 2 bases and J by 7 bases, 4 bases remained unmatched. This CDR3 spans 13 amino acids. The germline V gene has CDR1 SGHTA and CDR2 FQGNSA. The CDR3 nucleotides are TGTGCCAGCAGCTTATTGGGCGGGGGGACCCAGTACTTC. It codes for CASSLLGGGTQYF. Supplemented by reference TRBV7-2 and TRBJ2-5, the full variable domain reads GAGVSQSPSNKVTEKGKDVELRCDPISGHTALYWYRQSLGQGLEFLIYFQGNSAPDKSGLPSDRFSAERTGGSVSTLTIQRTQQEDSAVYLCASSLLGGGTQYFGPGTRLLVL.

The chain combines TRBV5-1 with TRBJ1-4, with D possibly TRBD1 on 5 matching bases. The CDR3 extends over 13 amino acids. V was cut by 0 bases and J by 8 bases, with 8 bases left in between. The germline gives CDR1 SGHRS, CDR2 YFSETQ. CDR3 DNA: TGCGCCAGCAGCTTGGCCGGGGGAGAAAAACTGTTTTTT. Its translation: CASSLAGGEKLFF.

The rearrangement links TRBV28 to TRBJ2-6; D possibly corresponds to TRBD1 (6 bases). Trimming removed 6 bases at V and 0 bases at J, with 12 bases between. This CDR3 region has 16 residues. Per germline, CDR1 MDHEN and CDR2 SYDVKM. The CDR3 sequence is CASRLDRSSGANVLTF. The CDR3 DNA reads TGTGCCAGCAGGCTTGACAGGAGCTCTGGGGCCAACGTCCTGACTTTC.

The chain links TRBV7-8 to TRBJ2-7; a possible D gene is TRBD1 (5 bases). In germline, CDR1 is SGHVS, CDR2 FQNEAQ. Trimming took off 3 bases at V and 0 bases at J, with 6 bases between the two ends. This CDR3 is 13 amino acids long. The CDR3, as DNA: TGTGCCAGCAGCTTGGGGCACTCCTACGAGCAGTACTTC. It encodes CASSLGHSYEQYF.

V and J are TRBV7-3 and TRBJ2-3; D not certain. The CDR3 sequence is 14 residues long. Per germline, CDR1 SGHTA and CDR2 FQGTGA. The V and J ends lost 1 base and 4 bases respectively, with 9 bases between them. CDR3 region: CASSLRPGSDTQYF. The CDR3 nucleotides read TGTGCCAGCAGCTTAAGGCCAGGCTCAGATACGCAGTATTTT.

The J gene is TRBJ2-7, the V gene TRBV19, with 7 bases lining up with TRBD1. Germline CDR1 and CDR2: LNHDA and SQIVND (reference sequence). Unmatched junction bases numbered 9, after V lost 5 bases and J lost 2 bases. CDR3 size: 15 residues. This CDR3 reads CASSRFGTDTYEQYF. In DNA form, the CDR3 reads TGTGCCAGTAGTCGGTTCGGGACAGATACCTACGAGCAGTACTTC.

The chain joins TRBV18 to TRBJ2-1, with 11 positions matching TRBD2. The germline CDR1 and CDR2 sequences are KGHSH and LQKENI. With 4 bases clipped from V and 6 bases from J, the junction kept 5 bases outside the gene matches. The length of the CDR3 is 15 residues. The CDR3 sequence: CASSRNSGGANEQFF. The CDR3 DNA follows: TGTGCCAGCTCACGAAATAGCGGGGGGGCCAATGAGCAGTTCTTC.

V usage is TRBV6-1 and J usage is TRBJ1-2; D remains ambiguous. Germline lookup yields CDR1 MNHNS and CDR2 SASEGT. This CDR3 region has 11 residues. V lost 10 bases, J lost 3 bases, and 9 bases lay in between. The CDR3 nucleotides read TGTGCCACCCTCCGGGACTATGGCTACACCTTC. It codes for CATLRDYGYTF.

The chain uses TRBV29-1 and TRBJ2-3; D gene uncertain. Trimming left V 6 bases short and J 0 bases short, with 10 bases between. This CDR3 has 13 residues. From germline, CDR1 is SQVTM and CDR2 ANQGSEA. CDR3 in amino acids: CSVAALSTDTQYF. CDR3 nucleotide sequence: TGCAGCGTCGCGGCCCTGAGCACAGATACGCAGTATTTT.

The chain employs TRBV6-5 and TRBJ2-5; 7 positions agree with TRBD1. Gene TRBJ2-7 matches the end of the DNA better, so the J call may be wrong. The CDR3 is 13 amino acids. CDR1 is MNHEY and CDR2 is SVGAGI in the germline V gene. In DNA, the CDR3 is TGTGCCAGCAGTGTGGGACAGACCTACGAGCAGTACTTC. Translating it yields CASSVGQTYEQYF.

The chain couples TRBV29-1 to TRBJ1-1; D may be TRBD1 (5 bases). Germline values: CDR1 SQVTM, CDR2 ANQGSEA. This CDR3 has 13 amino acids. Between the trimmed V and J ends, which lost 7 bases and 1 base, there was a span of 13 bases. The CDR3 is CSGRRRANTEAFF. The DNA for the CDR3 is TGCAGCGGCCGCCGCAGGGCGAACACTGAAGCTTTCTTT.

The genes are TRBV4-2 and TRBJ2-1, with D possibly matching TRBD2 (5 bases). The CDR3 sequence is 14 residues long. V lost 3 bases and J 5 bases, leaving 11 bases between the germline ends. The germline V gene encodes CDR1 LGHNA and CDR2 YNFKEQ. The CDR3 DNA sequence: TGTGCCAGCAGCCACGTTTCGGGGAACAATGAGCAGTTCTTC. Protein sequence: CASSHVSGNNEQFF.

The chain couples TRBV6-5 to TRBJ1-1; D is ambiguous. Germline V gene lookup returns CDR1 MNHEY and CDR2 SVGAGI. V shed 0 bases and J shed 4 bases, with 12 bases lying between them. The length of the CDR3 is 15 residues. The CDR3 region has the DNA TGTGCCAGCAGTTACTCGATAGGGCGGGGCACTGAAGCTTTCTTT. Residues: CASSYSIGRGTEAFF.